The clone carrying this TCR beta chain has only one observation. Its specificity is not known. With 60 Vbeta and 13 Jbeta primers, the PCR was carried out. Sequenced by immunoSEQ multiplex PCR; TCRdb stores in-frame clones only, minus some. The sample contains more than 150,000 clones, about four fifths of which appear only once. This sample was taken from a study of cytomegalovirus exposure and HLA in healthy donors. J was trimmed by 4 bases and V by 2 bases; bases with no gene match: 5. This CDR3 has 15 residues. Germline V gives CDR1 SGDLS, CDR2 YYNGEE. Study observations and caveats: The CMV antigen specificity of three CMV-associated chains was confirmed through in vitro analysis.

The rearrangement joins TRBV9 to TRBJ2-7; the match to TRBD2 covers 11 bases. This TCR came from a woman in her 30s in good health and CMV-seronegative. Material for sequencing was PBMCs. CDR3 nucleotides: TGTGCCAGCAGCGTCGGACTAGCGGGCTTGTACGAGCAGTACTTC. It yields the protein CASSVGLAGLYEQYF.